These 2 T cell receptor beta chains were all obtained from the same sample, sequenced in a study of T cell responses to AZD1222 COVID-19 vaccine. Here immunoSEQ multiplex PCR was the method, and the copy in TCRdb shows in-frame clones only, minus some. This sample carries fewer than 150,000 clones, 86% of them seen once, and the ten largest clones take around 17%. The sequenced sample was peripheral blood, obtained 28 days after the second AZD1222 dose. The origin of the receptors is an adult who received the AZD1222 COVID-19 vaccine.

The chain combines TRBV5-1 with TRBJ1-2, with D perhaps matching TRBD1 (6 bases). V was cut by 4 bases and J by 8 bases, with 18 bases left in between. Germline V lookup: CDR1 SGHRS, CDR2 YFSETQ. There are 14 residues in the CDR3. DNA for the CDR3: TGCGCCAGCAGCCCGGAGGTCGGGACACCCGGCTACACCTTC. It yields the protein CASSPEVGTPGYTF. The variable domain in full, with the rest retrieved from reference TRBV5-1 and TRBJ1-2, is KAGVTQTPRYLIKTRGQQVTLSCSPISGHRSVSWYQQTPGQGLQFLFEYFSETQRNKGNFPGRFSGRQFSNSRSEMNVSTLELGDSALYLCASSPEVGTPGYTFGSGTRLTVV.

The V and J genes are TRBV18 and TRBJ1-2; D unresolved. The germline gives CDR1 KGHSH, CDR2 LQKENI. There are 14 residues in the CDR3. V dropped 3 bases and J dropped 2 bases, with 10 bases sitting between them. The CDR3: CASSPTTENYGYTF. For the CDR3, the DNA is TGTGCCAGCTCACCCACAACAGAAAACTATGGCTACACCTTC.